The source of this TCR beta chain is a study of siplizumab effects on memory and regulatory T cells. On this clone: The antigen remains undetermined.

Measured with immunoSEQ multiplex PCR; TCRdb has only the in-frame clones, and not every one. The repertoire includes some 100,000 clones, about nine tenths of them detected once, and about 11% sits in the top ten. General study findings and limits: Proliferating Tregs taken from siplizumab cultures were not shown to have a confirmed suppressive function. Memory cells seemed less diverse than naive T cells, which also seemed major contributors to the alloresponse.

CDR1 WSHSY and CDR2 SAAADI come from the germline V gene. Between the trimmed V and J ends, which lost 5 bases and 4 bases, there was a span of 9 bases. There are 12 residues in the CDR3. The gene calls are TRBV10-2 and TRBJ2-7; a weak D match, TRBD1 (6 bases). The sample was non-Treg CD4+ T cells sorted from blood. This TCR came from a human donor in good health. The CDR3 coding sequence is TGCGCCAGCAGTTACAGGGTTTACGAGCAGTACTTC. This translates into CASSYRVYEQYF.